These 12 T cell receptor beta chains share one sample of origin, sequenced in a study of T cells in severe cutaneous drug reactions. Carbamazepine had induced Stevens-Johnson syndrome or toxic epidermal necrolysis in the sequenced donors. Libraries were made by iRepertoire multiplex PCR with TCR subtype-specific primers for bulk and single-cell sequencing. Reanalyzing the multiplex PCR reads, TCRdb keeps one entry per CDR3 protein, without DNA. The sample holds approximately 9,700 distinct CDR3 sequences. What was sequenced was cells from a skin blister. The receptor set was obtained from a human donor with Stevens-Johnson syndrome, a severe cutaneous drug reaction.

The V and J genes are TRBV20-1 and TRBJ2-7; TCRdb's D call, TRBD2, is unchecked because there is no DNA. In germline, CDR1 is DFQATT, CDR2 SNEGSKA (reference sequence). The CDR3 totals 15 residues. CDR3: CSADVIGLAAREQYF.

This chain links TRBV29-1 with TRBJ2-1. The germline V gene encodes CDR1 SQVTM and CDR2 ANQGSEA. The CDR3 spans 13 residues. The chain's CDR3 is CSVGGRSLNEQFF.

The chain is built from TRBV20-1 and TRBJ2-7; TCRdb designates TRBD2, a call that cannot be tested without DNA. Germline loops: CDR1 DFQATT, CDR2 SNEGSKA (reference sequence). The CDR3 runs to 13 residues. CDR3 in amino acids: CSALAGGFYEQYF.

The chain combines TRBV29-1 with TRBJ2-5; TCRdb indicates TRBD2, and absent DNA this call remains unverified. The CDR3 has 13 residues. Germline CDR1 is SQVTM and CDR2 is ANQGSEA. The chain's CDR3 is CSVDGGLQETQYF.

The V gene is TRBV20-1, the J gene TRBJ1-5. Germline V gene sequence: CDR1 DFQATT, CDR2 SNEGSKA (reference sequence). The CDR3 is made up of 14 amino acids. CDR3: CSASSLDSNQPQHF.

V usage is TRBV20-1 and J usage is TRBJ1-4. CDR1 is DFQATT, CDR2 SNEGSKA, per germline (reference sequence). This CDR3 has 12 amino acids. CDR3 protein: CSAIHGIEKLFF.

The V gene is TRBV29-1, the J gene TRBJ1-2. CDR3 size: 14 residues. Germline V gene data show CDR1 as SQVTM and CDR2 as ANQGSEA. CDR3 region: CSVEDEGRSYGYTF.

The V and J genes are TRBV20-1 and TRBJ2-2; the D gene TCRdb calls, TRBD1, cannot be checked with no DNA. CDR3 length equals 15 residues. Germline CDR1 is DFQATT and CDR2 is SNEGSKA (reference sequence). The chain's CDR3 is CSAREGTGRTGELFF.

The gene calls are TRBV29-1 and TRBJ2-1; TCRdb outputs TRBD2, but without DNA this stays unchecked. Germline assignment: CDR1 SQVTM and CDR2 ANQGSEA. The CDR3 extends over 15 amino acids. CDR3 sequence: CSVPPETSGNNEQFF.

V gene TRBV20-1 combines with J gene TRBJ2-1; TCRdb indicates TRBD2, and absent DNA this call remains unverified. The CDR3 is made up of 15 amino acids. The germline V gene encodes CDR1 DFQATT and CDR2 SNEGSKA (reference sequence). The CDR3 here is CSARDRGLAINGQFF.

This clonotype registers medium-sized by frequency. The gene calls are TRBV20-1 and TRBJ2-7. Per germline, CDR1 DFQATT and CDR2 SNEGSKA (reference sequence). The CDR3 consists of 14 residues. The CDR3 sequence: CSARDATGPYEQYF.

The V call is TRBV29-1, the J call TRBJ1-1. Germline V gene lookup returns CDR1 SQVTM and CDR2 ANQGSEA. The CDR3 runs to 12 residues. This CDR3 reads CSGRRGNTEAFF. The variable domain in full, completed from reference TRBV29-1 and TRBJ1-1, reads SAVISQKPSRDICQRGTSLTIQCQVDSQVTMMFWYRQQPGQSLTLIATANQGSEATYESGFVIDKFPISRPNLTFSTLTVSNMSPEDSSIYLCSGRRGNTEAFFGQGTRLTVV.